This entry features one T cell receptor beta chain sequence. Its antigen is currently not known. Base qualities were left out, and no much larger clone turns up one base away. Synthetic TCR analog templates were spiked into each PCR so that absolute template abundance could be estimated from read counts. The immunoSEQ assay was used to amplify TCRbeta CDR3 regions from genomic DNA with bias-controlled V and J gene primers. Rearranged TCRbeta segments were sequenced at approximately 20X coverage. The study's processing was this. Clustering was used to correct sequencing errors, and CDR3s were annotated against IMGT to assign V, D and J genes. Downstream analyses used only productive TCRbeta rearrangements and left out out-of-frame or stop-codon sequences. Clonality was computed as one minus Shannon entropy normalized by the log of the number of unique productive sequences. Clones differing between time points or between blood and tumor were identified using Fisher's exact test with Benjamini-Hochberg correction, with an adjusted p below 0.01 applied as the threshold. Entries here come from immuneACCESS through TCRdb and include only in-frame sequences with V and J called. Some clones fail to appear in such tables; in the studies checked, an unresolved V gene covers under half of the shortfall, and the cause of the remainder is unknown. The V and J calls and the clone size are those of that table, but D and trimming were determined from the DNA. This sample comprises tens of thousands of clones, roughly four fifths of them detected only once. The ten largest clones add up to about 7% of the sample.

This sample was included in a study of PD-L1 blockade in urothelial cancer (dated 2017 in TCRdb). Regarding the study in general: Every patient began therapy around 2014 and was given atezolizumab 1,200 mg intravenously every 3 weeks. About 90% of the roughly 30 patients were identified as males with urothelial cancer of bladder origin, and a prior smoking history was reported by 18 of 29 patients. Patients had an ECOG performance status of 0 or 1 and had received between 0 and 3 prior chemotherapy regimens. Blood samples were analyzed at 3 weeks after treatment start (second dose) and at 6 weeks after treatment start. A median of around 150,000 T cells and some 84,000 unique TCRs was obtained from blood samples, and a median clonality of approximately 0.08 was observed. The study, an exploratory multi-omic analysis, examined somatic, immune and clinical correlates of response to PD-L1 blockade with atezolizumab in urothelial cancer. Pretreatment tumor samples and matched peripheral blood, collected serially before and after atezolizumab treatment, underwent TCR sequencing. Durable clinical benefit was defined as a progression-free survival longer than 6 months, and TCR features were additionally tested against progression-free survival and overall survival. Whole exome sequencing and RNA sequencing of pretreatment tumors were performed alongside TCR sequencing in the same patients. Several patients reached durable clinical benefit, while 15 to 20 patients did not. Under 30 patients had pretreatment blood TCR-seq, around 24 had at least one posttreatment blood collection, and around 24 had tumor TCR-seq.

The sample's time point label, decoded: pretreatment peripheral blood. A total of under 35 patients with locally advanced or metastatic urothelial carcinoma, treated at Memorial Sloan Kettering on a trial protocol, made up the cohort. Peripheral blood mononuclear cells were collected from each patient pretreatment and during treatment, giving between 1 and 8 total time points per patient. The Qiagen DNeasy Blood extraction kit was used to purify genomic DNA from total PBMCs and from tumor samples. PBMCs were collected pretreatment and during treatment, and were isolated and stored as previously described. General study outcomes and caveats: Because the sample size was small (n ≈ 29) and many of the analyses were exploratory, the results are meant to be hypothesis-generating. At 3 weeks after the start of treatment, tumor-associated TCR clones in peripheral blood had expanded more in patients with durable benefit (n of about 20, p = 0.022). A pretreatment peripheral blood TCR clonality below the median was linked to improved progression-free and overall survival.

The starting material was PBMCs, obtained around atezolizumab (anti-PD-L1) treatment. This TCR came from a man aged 60 to 69 with urothelial cancer.

The nucleotides read TGTGCCAGCAGCTACGGACAGGGGGAAGGGTATTTT. This gives the protein CASSYGQGEGYF. The V and J genes are TRBV7-9 and TRBJ2-3, and TRBD1 aligns with 10 junction nucleotides. CDR1 and CDR2 were assigned from the germline V gene (reference sequence) as SEHNR and FQNEAQ. The junction shows trimming of 4 bases on V and 14 bases on J, and the gene matches do not reach 6 bases of it. There are 12 amino acids in the CDR3, from cysteine to phenylalanine inclusive. Only CDR3 DNA is held: 36 bases, read in frame from base 1.